One T cell receptor beta chain is described in this entry. V was clipped by 1 base and J by 8 bases, with 23 bases between them. The CDR3 covers 17 residues. Germline V gives CDR1 SGHVS, CDR2 FNYEAQ. The data were obtained in a study of blood T cell repertoires in COVID-19. Study-level background: Acute-phase and convalescent COVID-19 samples originated in the United States, Italy and Spain. From T cells, B-cell-depleted T cells, or PBMCs came the material, which was cDNA or gDNA.

In the source study's methods: Reference gene primer amplification yielded estimated nucleated cell counts. Profiling relied on immunoSEQ multiplex PCR, and the TCRdb table lists in-frame clones only, not all of them. V and J calls and clone size are as listed in that table; D and trimming were resolved from the DNA. Of around 260,000 clones in the sample, around four fifths were seen once. Sequencing was carried out using peripheral blood. The TCR comes from a man aged 55 to 70 with acute or convalescent COVID-19. The rearrangement uses TRBV7-6 and TRBJ1-2; D is uncertain. In DNA, the CDR3 is TGTGCCAGCAGCTTAGAGGGAGGAGTGCCAAGCCTGGGGGGCTACACCTTC. It yields the protein CASSLEGGVPSLGGYTF.